In its sample, the clone carrying this T cell receptor (beta chain) was seen a few times. A much larger clone differs by one base, so this may be a read error. These data are taken from a study of prognosis after radiotherapy for stage I lung cancer. Turning to the study itself: The patient group consisted of roughly 13 men and about 6 women whose ages spanned about 50 to 95, median around 68 years.

The CDR3 is 15 amino acids. The V and J ends lost 6 bases and 8 bases respectively, with 21 bases between them. Germline lookup yields CDR1 LNHDA and CDR2 SQIVND (reference sequence). Genomic DNA yielded TCR beta CDR3, amplified by two-round multiplex PCR. Used in first-round PCR were primers specific to each TRBV and TRBJ gene. From the multiplex PCR reads, TCRdb called clonotypes with MiXCR, one entry per CDR3 protein. The sample has approximately 30,000 distinct CDR3 sequences, about 30% seen once. The source of this sequence is a donor aged 50 or older with non-small cell lung cancer. This chain connects TRBV19 to TRBJ2-3, with D perhaps matching TRBD1 or TRBD2 (5 bases each). The starting material was PBMCs, obtained before or after stereotactic body radiation therapy (not recorded which). CDR3 amino acids: CASSPWDAEFGTQYF. The CDR3 DNA reads TGTGCCAGTAGCCCCTGGGACGCGGAGTTTGGTACGCAGTATTTT.